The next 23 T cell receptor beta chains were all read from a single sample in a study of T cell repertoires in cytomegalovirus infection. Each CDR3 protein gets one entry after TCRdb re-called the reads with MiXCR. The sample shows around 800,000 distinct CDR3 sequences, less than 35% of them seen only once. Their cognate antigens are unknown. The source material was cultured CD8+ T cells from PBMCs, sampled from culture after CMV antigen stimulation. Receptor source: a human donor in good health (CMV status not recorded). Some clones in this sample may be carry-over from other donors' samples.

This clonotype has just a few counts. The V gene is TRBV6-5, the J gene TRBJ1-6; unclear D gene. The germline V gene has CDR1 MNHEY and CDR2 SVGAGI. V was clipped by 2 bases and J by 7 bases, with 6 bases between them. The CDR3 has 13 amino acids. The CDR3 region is CASSYGNNSPLHF. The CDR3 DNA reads TGTGCCAGCAGTTACGGAAACAATTCACCCCTCCACTTT.

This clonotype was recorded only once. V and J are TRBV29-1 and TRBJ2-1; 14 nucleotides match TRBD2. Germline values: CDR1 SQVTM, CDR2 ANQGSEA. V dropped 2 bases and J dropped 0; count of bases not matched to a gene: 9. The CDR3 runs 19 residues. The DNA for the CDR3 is TGCAGCGTTGAATCCATCGGGACTAGCGGGGGAGACTCCTACAATGAGCAGTTCTTC. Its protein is CSVESIGTSGGDSYNEQFF.

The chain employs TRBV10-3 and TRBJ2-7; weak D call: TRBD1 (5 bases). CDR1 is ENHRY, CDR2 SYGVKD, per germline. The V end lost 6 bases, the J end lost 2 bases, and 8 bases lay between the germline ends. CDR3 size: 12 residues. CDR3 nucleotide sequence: TGTGCCATCAGGACAGTGACCTACGAGCAGTACTTC. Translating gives CAIRTVTYEQYF.

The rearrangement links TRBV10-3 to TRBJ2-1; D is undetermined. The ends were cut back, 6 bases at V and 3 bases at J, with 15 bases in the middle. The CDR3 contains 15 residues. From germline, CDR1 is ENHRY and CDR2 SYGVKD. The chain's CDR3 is CAIRPRMADYNEQFF. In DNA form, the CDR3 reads TGTGCCATCAGACCGAGGATGGCGGACTACAATGAGCAGTTCTTC.

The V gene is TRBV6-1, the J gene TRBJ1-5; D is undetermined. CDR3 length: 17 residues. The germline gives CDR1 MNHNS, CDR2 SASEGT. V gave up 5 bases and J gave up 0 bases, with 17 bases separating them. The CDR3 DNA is TGTGCCAGCAGTTTCCTTCAGGAGGTATATAGCAATCAGCCCCAGCATTTT. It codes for CASSFLQEVYSNQPQHF.

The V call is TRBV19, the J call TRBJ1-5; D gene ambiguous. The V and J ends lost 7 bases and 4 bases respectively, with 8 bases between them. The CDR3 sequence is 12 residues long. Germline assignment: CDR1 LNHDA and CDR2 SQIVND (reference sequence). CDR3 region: CASTGGNQPQHF. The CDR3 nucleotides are TGTGCCAGTACAGGCGGGAATCAGCCCCAGCATTTT.

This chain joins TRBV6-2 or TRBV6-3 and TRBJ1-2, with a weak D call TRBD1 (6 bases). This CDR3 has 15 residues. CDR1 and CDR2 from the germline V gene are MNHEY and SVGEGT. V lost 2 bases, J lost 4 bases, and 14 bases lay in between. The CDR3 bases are TGTGCCAGCAGTTACGCTCCCAACAGGGTCTATGGCTACACCTTC. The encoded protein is CASSYAPNRVYGYTF.

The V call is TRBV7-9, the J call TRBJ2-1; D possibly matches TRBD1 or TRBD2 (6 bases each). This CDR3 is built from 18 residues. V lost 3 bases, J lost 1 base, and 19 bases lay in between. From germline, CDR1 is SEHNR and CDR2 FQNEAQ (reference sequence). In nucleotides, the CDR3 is TGTGCCAGCAGCTTGGGGGGCCCGGCCGGTGGGTCCTACAATGAGCAGTTCTTC. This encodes CASSLGGPAGGSYNEQFF.

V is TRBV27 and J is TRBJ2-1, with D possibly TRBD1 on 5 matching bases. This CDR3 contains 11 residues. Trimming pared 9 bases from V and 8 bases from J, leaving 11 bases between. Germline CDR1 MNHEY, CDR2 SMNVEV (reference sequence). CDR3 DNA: TGTGCCAGTTATAGGGGCCATGAGCAGTTCTTC. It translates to CASYRGHEQFF.

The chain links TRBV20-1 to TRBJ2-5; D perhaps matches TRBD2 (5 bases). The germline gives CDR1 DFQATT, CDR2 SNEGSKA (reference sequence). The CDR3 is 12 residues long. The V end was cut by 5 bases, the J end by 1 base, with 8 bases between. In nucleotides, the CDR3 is TGCAGTGCTCCGGGGAGCCAAGAGACCCAGTACTTC. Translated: CSAPGSQETQYF.

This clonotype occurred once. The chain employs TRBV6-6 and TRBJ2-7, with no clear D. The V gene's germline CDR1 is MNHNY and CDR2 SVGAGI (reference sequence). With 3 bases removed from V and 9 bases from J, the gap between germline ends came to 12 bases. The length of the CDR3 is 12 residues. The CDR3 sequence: CASSYSPFLQYV. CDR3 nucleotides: TGTGCCAGCAGTTATTCCCCTTTCCTGCAGTACGTC.

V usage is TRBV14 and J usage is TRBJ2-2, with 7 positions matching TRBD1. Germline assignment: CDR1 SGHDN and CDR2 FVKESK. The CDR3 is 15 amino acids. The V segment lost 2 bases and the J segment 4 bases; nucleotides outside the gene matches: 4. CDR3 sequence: CASSQYRGVTGELFF. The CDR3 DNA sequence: TGTGCCAGCAGCCAATACAGGGGTGTCACCGGGGAGCTGTTTTTT.

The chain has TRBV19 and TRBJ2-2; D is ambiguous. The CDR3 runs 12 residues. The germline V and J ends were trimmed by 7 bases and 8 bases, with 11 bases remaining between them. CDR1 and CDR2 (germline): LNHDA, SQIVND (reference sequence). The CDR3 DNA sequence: TGTGCCAGTACCCTAGGAGAGGGGGAGCTGTTTTTT. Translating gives CASTLGEGELFF.

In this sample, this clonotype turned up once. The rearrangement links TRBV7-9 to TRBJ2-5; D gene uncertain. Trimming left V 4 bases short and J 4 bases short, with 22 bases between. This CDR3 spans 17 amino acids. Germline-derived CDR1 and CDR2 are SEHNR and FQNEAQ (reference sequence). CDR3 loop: CASSSSSDPRHGETQYF. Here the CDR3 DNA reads TGTGCCAGCAGCTCAAGTTCAGACCCTCGGCATGGAGAGACCCAGTACTTC.

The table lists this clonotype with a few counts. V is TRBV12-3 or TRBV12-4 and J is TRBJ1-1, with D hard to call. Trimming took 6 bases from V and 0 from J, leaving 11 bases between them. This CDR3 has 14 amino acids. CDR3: CASSHSRMNTEAFF. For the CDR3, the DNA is TGTGCCAGCAGCCACAGTAGAATGAACACTGAAGCTTTCTTT.

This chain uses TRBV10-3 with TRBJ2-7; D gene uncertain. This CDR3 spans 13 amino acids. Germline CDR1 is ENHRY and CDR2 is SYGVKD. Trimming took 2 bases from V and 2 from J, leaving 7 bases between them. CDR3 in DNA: TGTGCCATCAGTGAGGGGTTTACCTACGAGCAGTACGTC. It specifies CAISEGFTYEQYV.

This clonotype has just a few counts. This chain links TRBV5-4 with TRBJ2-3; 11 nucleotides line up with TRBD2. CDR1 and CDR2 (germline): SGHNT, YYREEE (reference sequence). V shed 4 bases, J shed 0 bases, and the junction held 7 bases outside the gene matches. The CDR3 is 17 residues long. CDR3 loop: CASSIFGTSGSTDTQYF. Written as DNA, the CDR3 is TGTGCCAGCAGCATCTTTGGGACTAGCGGTAGCACAGATACGCAGTATTTT.

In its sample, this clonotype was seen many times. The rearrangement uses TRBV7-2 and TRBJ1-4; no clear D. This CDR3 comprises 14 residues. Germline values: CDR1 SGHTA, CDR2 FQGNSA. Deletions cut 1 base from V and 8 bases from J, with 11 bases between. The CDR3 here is CASSLDGLGEKLFF. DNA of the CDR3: TGTGCCAGCAGCTTAGATGGATTGGGGGAAAAACTGTTTTTT.

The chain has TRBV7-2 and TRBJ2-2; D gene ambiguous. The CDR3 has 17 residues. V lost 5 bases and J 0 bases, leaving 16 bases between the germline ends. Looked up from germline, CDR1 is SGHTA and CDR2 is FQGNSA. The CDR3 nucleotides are TGTGCCAGCAGCCCTAAAATACGCTTATCGAACACCGGGGAGCTGTTTTTT. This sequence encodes CASSPKIRLSNTGELFF.

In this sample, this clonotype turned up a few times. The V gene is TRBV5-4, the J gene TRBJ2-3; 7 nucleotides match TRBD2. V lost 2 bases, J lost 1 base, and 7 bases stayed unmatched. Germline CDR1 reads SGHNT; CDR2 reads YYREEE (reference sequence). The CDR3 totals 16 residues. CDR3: CASSFRASGGTDTQYF. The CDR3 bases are TGTGCCAGCAGCTTCCGGGCTAGCGGAGGCACAGATACGCAGTATTTT.

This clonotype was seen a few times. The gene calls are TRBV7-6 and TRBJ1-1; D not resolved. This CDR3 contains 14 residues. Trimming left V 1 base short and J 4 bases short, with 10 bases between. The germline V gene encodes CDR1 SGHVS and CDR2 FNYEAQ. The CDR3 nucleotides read TGTGCCAGCAGCTTAGGAATGAGATCCACTGAAGCTTTCTTT. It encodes CASSLGMRSTEAFF.

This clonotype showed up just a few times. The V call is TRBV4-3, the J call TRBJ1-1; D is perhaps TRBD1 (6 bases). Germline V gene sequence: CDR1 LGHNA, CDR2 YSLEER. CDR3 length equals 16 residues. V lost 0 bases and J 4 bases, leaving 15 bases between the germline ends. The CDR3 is CASSQDSRGLATEAFF. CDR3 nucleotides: TGCGCCAGCAGCCAAGATTCGCGGGGGCTAGCCACTGAAGCTTTCTTT.

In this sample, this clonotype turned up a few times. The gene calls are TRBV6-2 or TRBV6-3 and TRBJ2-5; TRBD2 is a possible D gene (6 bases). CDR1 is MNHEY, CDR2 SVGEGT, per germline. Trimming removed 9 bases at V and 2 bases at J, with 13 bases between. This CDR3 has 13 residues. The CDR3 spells CASQMGLQETQYF. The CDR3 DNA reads TGTGCCAGTCAGATGGGACTTCAAGAGACCCAGTACTTC.